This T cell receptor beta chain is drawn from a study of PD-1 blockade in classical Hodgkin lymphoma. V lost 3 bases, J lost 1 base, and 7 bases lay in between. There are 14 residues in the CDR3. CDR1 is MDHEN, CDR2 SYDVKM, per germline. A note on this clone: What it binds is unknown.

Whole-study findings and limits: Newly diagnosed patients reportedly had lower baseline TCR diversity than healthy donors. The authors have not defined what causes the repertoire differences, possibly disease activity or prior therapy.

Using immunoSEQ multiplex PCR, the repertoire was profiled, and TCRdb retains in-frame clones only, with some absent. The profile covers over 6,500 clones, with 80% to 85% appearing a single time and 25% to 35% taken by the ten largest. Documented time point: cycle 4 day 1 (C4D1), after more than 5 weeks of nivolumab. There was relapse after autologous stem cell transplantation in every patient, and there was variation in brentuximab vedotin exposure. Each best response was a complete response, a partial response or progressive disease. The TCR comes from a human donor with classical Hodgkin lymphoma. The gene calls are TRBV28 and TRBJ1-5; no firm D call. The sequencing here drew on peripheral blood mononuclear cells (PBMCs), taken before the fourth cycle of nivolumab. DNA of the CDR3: TGTGCCAGCAGTTTTGGCCCCAGCAATCAGCCCCAGCATTTT. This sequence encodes CASSFGPSNQPQHF.